These 18 T cell receptor beta chains originate from one sample sequenced in a study of Ad26.COV2.S vaccination and SARS-CoV-2 variants. TCRdb's copy holds only in-frame clones and misses some; the assay was immunoSEQ multiplex PCR. The sample includes 350,000 to 400,000 clones, approximately 91% seen only once; the top ten take 3.5%. The treatment was: roughly 20 received Ad26.COV2.S at low or high dose, single or two shots; 5 received placebo; per-sample allocation not given. Following the first vaccine or placebo injection, samples were taken on day 63. Sequenced material: peripheral blood, taken in a trial of Ad26.COV2.S vaccine versus placebo. The receptors were sampled from a person aged 18-65 years who received the Ad26.COV2.S COVID-19 vaccine or a placebo.

V is TRBV4-1 and J is TRBJ2-3, with D perhaps matching TRBD2 (7 bases). Trimming removed 8 bases at V and 0 bases at J, with 21 bases between. CDR1 MGHRA and CDR2 YSYEKL come from the germline V gene. The CDR3 contains 17 residues. The CDR3 nucleotides read TGCGCCAGCGCCCGAGGGGGGGCCACTACTAGCACAGATACGCAGTATTTT. It yields the protein CASARGGATTSTDTQYF.

V gene TRBV10-2 combines with J gene TRBJ1-1; D remains ambiguous. The CDR3 has 15 residues. The germline V gene encodes CDR1 WSHSY and CDR2 SAAADI. V lost 4 bases and J lost 4, with 16 bases in between. The CDR3 reads CASSVGGQRLTEAFF. The CDR3 DNA sequence: TGCGCCAGCAGTGTGGGAGGGCAGAGGCTCACTGAAGCTTTCTTT.

The chain has TRBV19 and TRBJ1-1; D is undetermined. The CDR3 runs 13 residues. Trimming left V 3 bases short and J 4 bases short, with 9 bases between. Per the germline V gene, CDR1 is LNHDA and CDR2 is SQIVND (reference sequence). For the CDR3, the DNA is TGTGCCAGTAGTATCGCCGTAAGCACTGAAGCTTTCTTT. This codes for CASSIAVSTEAFF.

Within the sample, this clone is medium-sized. The chain carries TRBV15 and TRBJ1-2, with D perhaps TRBD1 (5 bases). The CDR3 has 14 amino acids. V lost 0 bases and J lost 10, with 15 bases in between. The germline V gene encodes CDR1 LNHNV and CDR2 YYDKDF (reference sequence). For the CDR3, the DNA is TGTGCCACCAGCAGAGACCAGGGTTTCTCAGACTACACCTTC. It codes for CATSRDQGFSDYTF.

V is TRBV7-9 and J is TRBJ1-3; the D is unclear. Trimming removed 8 bases from V and 4 bases from J, with 12 bases in between. Germline V gives CDR1 SEHNR, CDR2 FQNEAQ (reference sequence). The CDR3 is made up of 13 amino acids. This CDR3 is CASARTEGNTIYF. The CDR3 DNA follows: TGTGCCAGCGCGAGGACGGAAGGAAACACCATATATTTT.

V usage is TRBV6-6 and J usage is TRBJ2-7; maybe TRBD2 (5 bases). Per the germline V gene, CDR1 is MNHNY and CDR2 is SVGAGI (reference sequence). Trimming cost V 5 bases and J 0 bases, with 14 bases left between them. CDR3 length: 15 amino acids. The chain's CDR3 is CASSTGGSSSYEQYF. Written as DNA, the CDR3 is TGTGCCAGCAGTACCGGAGGCAGTAGCTCCTACGAGCAGTACTTC.

This chain links TRBV12-3 or TRBV12-4 with TRBJ1-1; TRBD1 might be the D (5 bases). The CDR3 sequence is 13 residues long. V shed 6 bases and J shed 8 bases, with 16 bases lying between them. In nucleotides, the CDR3 is TGTGCCAGCAGCAGGGACTGGGACTCCGAAGCTTTCTTT. Its protein is CASSRDWDSEAFF.

The chain combines TRBV3-1 (or the pseudogene TRBV3-2) with TRBJ2-3; 7 positions agree with TRBD2. J gave up 12 bases and V 2 bases, and 5 bases lay outside the gene matches. The CDR3 sequence is 12 residues long. Looked up from germline, CDR1 is LGHDT and CDR2 is YNNKEL (reference sequence). The CDR3, as DNA: TGTGCCAGCAGCCAAACTAGCGAGTTTCAGTATTTT. Its translation is CASSQTSEFQYF.

This chain joins TRBV3-1 (or the pseudogene TRBV3-2) and TRBJ1-3; D is unresolved. From germline, CDR1 is LGHDT and CDR2 YNNKEL (reference sequence). Trimming pared 1 base from V and 13 bases from J, leaving 8 bases between. CDR3 length equals 11 residues. CDR3 loop: CASSQGPRIYF. CDR3 nucleotide sequence: TGTGCCAGCAGCCAAGGCCCGAGGATATATTTT.

In its sample, this clone was seen once. The chain is built from TRBV19 and TRBJ2-7; unclear D gene. Trimming left V 2 bases short and J 3 bases short, with 14 bases between. This CDR3 has 15 amino acids. Germline lookup yields CDR1 LNHDA and CDR2 SQIVND (reference sequence). Here the CDR3 DNA reads TGTGCCAGTAGTATAAACCCACAACCCCTCTACGAGCAGTACTTC. It codes for CASSINPQPLYEQYF.

This chain links TRBV4-1 with TRBJ2-5; D is perhaps TRBD1 or TRBD2 (6 bases each). Trimming took 1 base from V and 9 from J, leaving 9 bases between them. This CDR3 contains 12 residues. Germline loops: CDR1 MGHRA, CDR2 YSYEKL. The CDR3 DNA reads as TGCGCCAGCAGCCAAGTAGGGGGGCCCCAGTACTTC. Its protein product is CASSQVGGPQYF.

The chain couples TRBV27 to TRBJ1-1; TRBD1 might be the D (5 bases). CDR3 length: 18 residues. Germline V gene sequence: CDR1 MNHEY, CDR2 SMNVEV (reference sequence). Trimming shortened V by 5 bases and J by 6 bases, and 28 bases separated the two germline ends. The DNA of the CDR3 is TGTGCCAGCAGTCTGACCACATTCGGGCTAGGGGTGGATCCTGAAGCTTTCTTT. This translates into CASSLTTFGLGVDPEAFF.

Only one count was recorded for this clone. This chain connects TRBV5-4 to TRBJ2-7; 7 nucleotides line up with TRBD1. The trim removed 1 base at V and 2 bases at J, leaving 6 bases unmatched. Germline assignment: CDR1 SGHNT and CDR2 YYREEE (reference sequence). The length of the CDR3 is 15 residues. As DNA, the CDR3 is TGTGCCAGCAGCTTGAGTCAGGGGGTTACCTACGAGCAGTACTTC. It encodes CASSLSQGVTYEQYF. The entire variable domain, with the rest obtained from reference TRBV5-4 and TRBJ2-7, is as follows: ETGVTQSPTHLIKTRGQQVTLRCSSQSGHNTVSWYQQALGQGPQFIFQYYREEENGRGNFPPRFSGLQFPNYSSELNVNALELDDSALYLCASSLSQGVTYEQYFGPGTRLTVT.

The CDR3 sequence is CSVEDSRRAGTDTQYF. CDR3 bases: TGCAGCGTTGAAGACAGTCGCAGGGCAGGCACAGATACGCAGTATTTT. The chain couples TRBV29-1 to TRBJ2-3, with TRBD1 as a possible D gene (5 bases). The CDR3 is made up of 16 amino acids. Germline CDR1 and CDR2: SQVTM and ANQGSEA. V lost 0 bases and J 1 base, leaving 14 bases between the germline ends.

V usage is TRBV4-1 and J usage is TRBJ2-4; D gene unclear. The CDR3 spans 13 residues. Trimming removed 3 bases at V and 6 bases at J, with 9 bases between. Germline values: CDR1 MGHRA, CDR2 YSYEKL. The CDR3 nucleotides are TGCGCCAGCAGCCAGGTTTTAGGAAACATTCAGTACTTC. The encoded protein is CASSQVLGNIQYF.

The rearrangement uses TRBV19 and TRBJ1-2, with TRBD1 as a possible D gene (6 bases). V lost 4 bases, J lost 0 bases, and 12 bases lay in between. This CDR3 is 15 amino acids long. Germline values: CDR1 LNHDA, CDR2 SQIVND (reference sequence). This chain's CDR3 is CASSNRDTANYGYTF. The CDR3 region has the DNA TGTGCCAGTAGTAACCGGGACACCGCTAACTATGGCTACACCTTC. Filled out from reference TRBV19 and TRBJ1-2, the complete variable domain reads DGGITQSPKYLFRKEGQNVTLSCEQNLNHDAMYWYRQDPGQGLRLIYYSQIVNDFQKGDIAEGYSVSREKKESFPLTVTSAQKNPTAFYLCASSNRDTANYGYTFGSGTRLTVV.

Comments on this clone: Other DNA sequences in this specimen translate into the identical CDR3. The CDR3 spells CASSLGGPYGYTF. CDR3 DNA sequence: TGTGCCAGCAGCTTAGGGGGACCCTATGGCTACACCTTC. This rearrangement joins TRBV7-2 to TRBJ1-2; perhaps TRBD1 as D (5 bases). The V end lost 1 base, the J end lost 4 bases, and 7 bases lay between the germline ends. The V gene's germline CDR1 is SGHTA and CDR2 FQGNSA. The CDR3 is made up of 13 amino acids.

This chain uses TRBV14 with TRBJ2-7; D is unclear. The CDR3 runs 12 residues. V dropped 8 bases and J dropped 2 bases, with 10 bases sitting between them. From germline, CDR1 is SGHDN and CDR2 FVKESK. The CDR3: CASGSATYEQYF. DNA for the CDR3: TGTGCCAGCGGAAGCGCGACCTACGAGCAGTACTTC.